Presented here are 26 T cell receptor beta chains from one specimen sequenced in a study of graft-versus-host responses after intestinal transplantation. Generated by immunoSEQ multiplex PCR, the TCRdb table keeps only in-frame clones and is missing some. The data show roughly 20,000 clones, more than 75% seen once. Sequenced material: PBMCs, taken around 230 days after intestinal transplant. The receptors were sampled from a human patient who received an intestinal transplant, so some T cells may come from the graft donor.

The chain is built from TRBV5-1 and TRBJ2-3, with a possible D match to TRBD1 (6 bases). The germline CDR1 and CDR2 sequences are SGHRS and YFSETQ. The V end lost 0 bases, the J end lost 0 bases, and 8 bases lay between the germline ends. CDR3 length: 15 amino acids. In DNA form, the CDR3 reads TGCGCCAGCAGCTTGGCTGGGGGCAGCACAGATACGCAGTATTTT. It encodes CASSLAGGSTDTQYF.

The rearrangement links TRBV5-1 to TRBJ2-7; 7 bases line up with TRBD2. This CDR3 is built from 15 residues. The germline V gene has CDR1 SGHRS and CDR2 YFSETQ. Trimming took 1 base from V and 6 from J; bases not matched to a gene: 10. In DNA form, the CDR3 reads TGCGCCAGCAGCTTGACGGGGGACGGGGGGTCCGAGCAGTACTTC. Translating it yields CASSLTGDGGSEQYF.

This clone was observed a single time. The chain links TRBV18 to TRBJ2-2; D is uncertain. The CDR3 is made up of 14 amino acids. In germline, CDR1 is KGHSH, CDR2 LQKENI. V was trimmed by 2 bases and J by 0 bases, leaving 4 bases between them. In DNA form, the CDR3 reads TGTGCCAGCTCACCAGAACCGAACACCGGGGAGCTGTTTTTT. It encodes CASSPEPNTGELFF.

The chain employs TRBV27 and TRBJ1-2; a weak D match, TRBD1 (6 bases). CDR1 and CDR2 (germline): MNHEY, SMNVEV (reference sequence). The CDR3 length is 16 residues. The V gene lost 3 bases and the J gene lost 0 bases, with 14 bases spanning the gap. CDR3 in amino acids: CASSFLQGRTNYGYTF. CDR3 nucleotides: TGTGCCAGCAGTTTCCTACAGGGAAGGACTAACTATGGCTACACCTTC.

The gene calls are TRBV6-1 and TRBJ1-5; maybe TRBD1 (6 bases). The CDR3 has 15 amino acids. V gave up 3 bases and J gave up 3 bases, with 12 bases separating them. The germline CDR1 and CDR2 sequences are MNHNS and SASEGT. The CDR3 region has the DNA TGTGCCAGCAGTGATCGTGGACAGTACAATCAGCCCCAGCATTTT. Its translation: CASSDRGQYNQPQHF.

The chain links TRBV12-5 to TRBJ2-1; no clear D. Deletions cut 2 bases from V and 8 bases from J, with 10 bases between. CDR3 length equals 13 residues. Germline V CDR1 and CDR2: LGHNT, FRNRAP. The DNA of the CDR3 is TGTGCTAGTGGTTTGCCCGACGGAGATGAGCAGTTCTTC. It specifies CASGLPDGDEQFF.

This rearrangement joins TRBV23-1 to TRBJ2-3; D is uncertain. TRBV23-1 carries the ORF label, with uncertain function. This CDR3 is built from 13 residues. V lost 6 bases and J lost 0, with 7 bases in between. The DNA of the CDR3 is TGCGCCAGCAGCCTCGACAGCACAGATACGCAGTATTTT. Translated: CASSLDSTDTQYF.

CDR3 in amino acids: CASSPSGVTYNEQFF. The CDR3 DNA sequence: TGTGCCAGCAGCCCGAGCGGGGTAACCTACAATGAGCAGTTCTTC. The genes are TRBV9 and TRBJ2-1, with 7 bases fitting TRBD2. V lost 4 bases to trimming and J lost 2 bases; unmatched junction nucleotides: 6. The CDR3 is made up of 15 amino acids. Germline loops: CDR1 SGDLS, CDR2 YYNGEE. The full variable domain, with the rest looked up from reference TRBV9 and TRBJ2-1, is DSGVTQTPKHLITATGQRVTLRCSPRSGDLSVYWYQQSLDQGLQFLIQYYNGEERAKGNILERFSAQQFPDLHSELNLSSLELGDSALYFCASSPSGVTYNEQFFGPGTRLTVL.

This rearrangement joins TRBV10-3 to TRBJ2-1; TRBD1 might be the D (6 bases). V lost 3 bases and J lost 10, with 10 bases in between. Germline values: CDR1 ENHRY, CDR2 SYGVKD. CDR3 size: 12 residues. CDR3 sequence reads: CAISEEGEEQFF. CDR3 nucleotide sequence: TGTGCCATCAGTGAAGAGGGGGAGGAGCAGTTCTTC.

The chain links TRBV5-1 to TRBJ2-7; D might be TRBD2 (6 bases). The CDR3 is 14 amino acids. Germline V gene data show CDR1 as SGHRS and CDR2 as YFSETQ. V lost 4 bases to trimming and J lost 2 bases, with 13 bases between them. The CDR3 DNA follows: TGCGCCAGCAGCGGAGGGATGGGGGCCTACGAGCAGTACTTC. Its translation: CASSGGMGAYEQYF. The full variable domain, in which reference TRBV5-1 and TRBJ2-7 provide the parts outside the CDR3, is KAGVTQTPRYLIKTRGQQVTLSCSPISGHRSVSWYQQTPGQGLQFLFEYFSETQRNKGNFPGRFSGRQFSNSRSEMNVSTLELGDSALYLCASSGGMGAYEQYFGPGTRLTVT.

This chain joins TRBV6-6 and TRBJ2-5; TRBD2 matches 13 bases. In germline, CDR1 is MNHNY, CDR2 SVGAGI (reference sequence). V shed 6 bases and J 7 bases; nucleotides not matched to a gene: 5. CDR3 length equals 14 residues. The CDR3 nucleotides read TGTGCCAGCAGGGGGACTAGCGGGGACTGGACCCAGTACTTC. Translating gives CASRGTSGDWTQYF.

The V and J genes are TRBV4-1 and TRBJ1-6; D might be TRBD1 (6 bases). CDR1 and CDR2 (germline): MGHRA, YSYEKL. V was pared by 2 bases and J by 7 bases, with 18 bases between. The CDR3 is 17 residues long. The DNA of the CDR3 is TGCGCCAGCAGCCAATTTATACAGGGAACGGGCAATTCACCCCTCCACTTT. Translating gives CASSQFIQGTGNSPLHF.

The gene calls are TRBV2 and TRBJ1-1; D remains ambiguous. This CDR3 has 13 amino acids. Deletions cut 4 bases from V and 1 base from J, with 7 bases between. Germline CDR1 SNHLY, CDR2 FYNNEI. CDR3 residues: CASSVNQNTEAFF. Written as DNA, the CDR3 is TGTGCCAGCAGTGTCAACCAGAACACTGAAGCTTTCTTT.

The chain has TRBV5-6 and TRBJ2-5; 13 positions match TRBD2. Germline V CDR1 and CDR2: SGHDT, YYEEEE. With V trimmed by 4 bases and J by 5 bases, 11 bases remained unmatched. This CDR3 has 17 amino acids. The CDR3 loop reads CASSPITSGGALETQYF. CDR3 sequence (DNA): TGTGCCAGCAGCCCTATAACTAGCGGGGGGGCCCTGGAGACCCAGTACTTC.

This clone was picked up a small number of times. The chain links TRBV11-3 to TRBJ1-1; D might be TRBD1 (5 bases). In germline, CDR1 is SGHNT, CDR2 YENEEA. The V and J ends lost 3 bases and 6 bases respectively, with 20 bases between them. CDR3 length equals 16 residues. The CDR3 loop reads CASSLVRGDKRPEAFF. The CDR3 bases are TGTGCCAGCAGCTTGGTCCGGGGCGACAAGAGGCCTGAAGCTTTCTTT.

CDR3 nucleotide sequence: TGTGCCAGCAGCTTAGAAAGACAGGGACGGAGGCAAGAGACCCAGTACTTC. Protein product: CASSLERQGRRQETQYF. The J gene is TRBJ2-5, the V gene TRBV7-9; 7 bases align to TRBD1. Looked up from germline, CDR1 is SEHNR and CDR2 is FQNEAQ (reference sequence). The CDR3 covers 17 residues. V lost 1 base, J lost 2 bases, and 10 bases stayed unmatched.

The chain links TRBV18 to TRBJ1-1, with D possibly being TRBD1 (6 bases). V was pared by 3 bases and J by 7 bases, with 12 bases between. The CDR3 loop spans 13 amino acids. Germline CDR1 and CDR2: KGHSH and LQKENI. The CDR3 sequence: CASSPGDTHEAFF. CDR3 sequence (DNA): TGTGCCAGCTCACCCGGGGACACCCATGAAGCTTTCTTT.

The chain is built from TRBV7-2 and TRBJ2-7, with D possibly matching TRBD1 (5 bases). The germline CDR1 and CDR2 sequences are SGHTA and FQGNSA. Trimming stripped 1 base from V and 0 bases from J, with 10 bases between. The CDR3 runs to 15 residues. CDR3 amino acids: CASSLGTTISYEQYF. CDR3 bases: TGTGCCAGCAGCTTAGGGACAACAATCTCCTACGAGCAGTACTTC. The full variable domain, in which reference TRBV7-2 and TRBJ2-7 provide the parts outside the CDR3, is GAGVSQSPSNKVTEKGKDVELRCDPISGHTALYWYRQSLGQGLEFLIYFQGNSAPDKSGLPSDRFSAERTGGSVSTLTIQRTQQEDSAVYLCASSLGTTISYEQYFGPGTRLTVT.

The rearrangement links TRBV13 to TRBJ2-5; TRBD1 agrees at 7 bases. CDR1 and CDR2 from the germline V gene are PRHDT and FYEKMQ (reference sequence). Trimming took 5 bases from V and 5 from J; bases not matched to a gene: 8. There are 14 residues in the CDR3. As DNA, the CDR3 is TGTGCCAGCAGCGAAAAACAGGGGTGGGAGACCCAGTACTTC. Protein sequence: CASSEKQGWETQYF.

This rearrangement joins TRBV5-6 to TRBJ2-7; 8 bases agree with TRBD2. V shed 4 bases and J 4 bases; nucleotides not matched to a gene: 10. Germline values: CDR1 SGHDT, CDR2 YYEEEE. The CDR3 sequence is 15 residues long. The CDR3 region has the DNA TGTGCCAGCAGCAATCGGGGGGGCCTTTTATACGAGCAGTACTTC. Amino acids: CASSNRGGLLYEQYF.

The genes are TRBV4-1 and TRBJ1-1; 7 bases fit TRBD1. Germline CDR1 MGHRA, CDR2 YSYEKL. The CDR3 runs 12 residues. The J segment lost 11 bases and the V segment lost 4 bases, leaving 7 bases of the junction unmatched. DNA of the CDR3: TGCGCCAGCAGCCTTAGACAGGGAGCGGCTTTCTTT. Translated, it gives CASSLRQGAAFF.

A few counts support this clone. J is TRBJ2-7 and V is TRBV6-5, with TRBD1 identical over 9 bases. CDR3 length equals 15 residues. V gave up 2 bases and J gave up 4 bases; unmatched junction bases: 6. Germline assignment: CDR1 MNHEY and CDR2 SVGAGI. The CDR3 region has the DNA TGTGCCAGCAGTTACAGGTCGACAGGGGGATACGAGCAGTACTTC. Its protein is CASSYRSTGGYEQYF.

This chain links TRBV10-3 with TRBJ2-1, with D tentatively TRBD2 (7 bases). CDR1 is ENHRY, CDR2 SYGVKD, per germline. Trimming took off 10 bases at V and 5 bases at J, with 18 bases between the two ends. The CDR3 contains 14 residues. CDR3: CATDGGGHNNEQFF. DNA of the CDR3: TGTGCCACTGACGGCGGGGGCCATAACAATGAGCAGTTCTTC.

This clone came up once. V and J are TRBV2 and TRBJ2-1; D is undetermined. The CDR3 is made up of 13 amino acids. Per the germline V gene, CDR1 is SNHLY and CDR2 is FYNNEI. V lost 3 bases to trimming and J lost 4 bases, with 7 bases between them. The CDR3 nucleotides are TGTGCCAGCAGTGATTTACTGTACAATGAGCAGTTCTTC. Its translation: CASSDLLYNEQFF. Supplemented by reference TRBV2 and TRBJ2-1, the full variable domain reads EPEVTQTPSHQVTQMGQEVILRCVPISNHLYFYWYRQILGQKVEFLVSFYNNEISEKSEIFDDQFSVERPDGSNFTLKIRSTKLEDSAMYFCASSDLLYNEQFFGPGTRLTVL.

The V gene is TRBV13, the J gene TRBJ1-1; 8 bases are shared with TRBD1. The CDR3 totals 15 residues. Germline V gene data show CDR1 as PRHDT and CDR2 as FYEKMQ (reference sequence). Trimming cost V 8 bases and J 1 base; bases outside gene matches: 9. For the CDR3, the DNA is TGTGCCAGCCGCAGCAGGGGGCGGGGGAACACTGAAGCTTTCTTT. Translation: CASRSRGRGNTEAFF.

There are a few counts of this clone. The rearrangement links TRBV6-5 to TRBJ1-5; the match to TRBD1 covers 7 bases. This CDR3 has 14 amino acids. Germline trimming cut 10 bases from V and 6 bases from J; bases unmatched to any gene: 12. The germline CDR1 and CDR2 sequences are MNHEY and SVGAGI. CDR3 loop: CATAQGVFGQPQHF. The CDR3 DNA reads TGTGCCACCGCCCAGGGGGTGTTCGGTCAGCCCCAGCATTTT.